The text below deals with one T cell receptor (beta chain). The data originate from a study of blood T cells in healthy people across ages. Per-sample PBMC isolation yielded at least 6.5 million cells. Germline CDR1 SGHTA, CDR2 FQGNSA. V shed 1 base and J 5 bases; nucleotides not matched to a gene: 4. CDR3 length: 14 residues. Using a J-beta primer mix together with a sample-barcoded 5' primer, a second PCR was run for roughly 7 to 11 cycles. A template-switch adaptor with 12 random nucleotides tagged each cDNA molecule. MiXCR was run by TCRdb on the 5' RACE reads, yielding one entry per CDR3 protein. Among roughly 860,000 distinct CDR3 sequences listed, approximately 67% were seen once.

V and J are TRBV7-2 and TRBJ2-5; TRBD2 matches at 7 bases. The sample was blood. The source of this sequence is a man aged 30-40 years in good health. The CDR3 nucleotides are TGTGCCAGCAGCTTAGGACTAGCTGCGGAGACCCAGTACTTC. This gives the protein CASSLGLAAETQYF.